The 18 T cell receptor beta chains given below trace back to one sample, sequenced in a study of blood T cell repertoires in COVID-19. Clones were sequenced by immunoSEQ multiplex PCR, and TCRdb holds only the in-frame ones, with some missing. The data hold roughly 350,000 clones, with around 87% observed a single time. What was sequenced was peripheral blood. These receptors came from a woman aged 50 to 60 with active or convalescent COVID-19.

The J gene is TRBJ2-7, the V gene TRBV11-2; the match to TRBD1 covers 9 bases. The V gene's germline CDR1 is SGHAT and CDR2 FQNNGV. Losses at the gene ends were 1 base for V and 5 bases for J; bases not matched to a gene: 9. The CDR3 is 16 residues long. The CDR3 sequence: CASSLVKGQGSDEQYF. The CDR3 coding sequence is TGTGCCAGCAGCTTAGTTAAGGGACAGGGTTCTGACGAGCAGTACTTC.

The chain has TRBV27 and TRBJ2-6; 8 bases align to TRBD1. Germline CDR1 reads MNHEY; CDR2 reads SMNVEV (reference sequence). The trim removed 3 bases at V and 3 bases at J, leaving 10 bases unmatched. The CDR3 extends over 18 amino acids. As DNA, the CDR3 is TGTGCCAGCAGTTTTGGTACCAGGGGGCCTAGTGGGGCCAACGTCCTGACTTTC. Its protein product is CASSFGTRGPSGANVLTF.

The table lists this clone with a count of one. This sequence joins TRBV6-5 and TRBJ1-4; 9 bases match TRBD1. CDR3 length: 16 amino acids. CDR1 is MNHEY, CDR2 SVGAGI, per germline. V lost 4 bases and J lost 8; bases outside the gene matches: 11. This CDR3 reads CASSSIGTGRGEKLFF. CDR3 DNA sequence: TGTGCCAGCAGTTCCATCGGGACAGGGAGGGGAGAAAAACTGTTTTTT.

The V call is TRBV6-2 or TRBV6-3, the J call TRBJ1-5; 8 nucleotides line up with TRBD1. The junction had 4 bases not matched to a gene; V was cut back by 5 bases and J by 1 base. The CDR3 contains 15 residues. Germline CDR1 reads MNHEY; CDR2 reads SVGEGT. The CDR3 DNA is TGTGCCAGCAGTGACAGGGGAAGAAGCAATCAGCCCCAGCATTTT. Residues: CASSDRGRSNQPQHF.

The genes are TRBV4-1 and TRBJ2-7, with 9 positions matching TRBD2. This CDR3 has 15 amino acids. The V gene end was trimmed by 2 bases and the J gene end by 2 bases; junction bases not matched to a gene: 4. Germline loops: CDR1 MGHRA, CDR2 YSYEKL. This CDR3 is CASSQIPSGTYEQYF. The DNA of the CDR3 is TGCGCCAGCAGCCAAATACCTAGCGGGACCTACGAGCAGTACTTC.

This clone turned up a few times. The gene calls are TRBV15 and TRBJ1-4; 8 bases agree with TRBD1. Germline V gives CDR1 LNHNV, CDR2 YYDKDF (reference sequence). Trimming removed 5 bases from V and 4 bases from J; junction bases left unmatched: 6. This CDR3 contains 15 residues. As DNA, the CDR3 is TGTGCCACCAGCCCAGAAACAGGGGGTAATGAAAAACTGTTTTTT. Translating it yields CATSPETGGNEKLFF.

This clone appeared a few times. The chain employs TRBV19 and TRBJ1-1; D unresolved. CDR3 length: 14 residues. Deletions cut 3 bases from V and 0 bases from J, with 8 bases between. CDR1 is LNHDA and CDR2 is SQIVND in the germline V gene (reference sequence). CDR3 loop: CASSMPGLNTEAFF. As DNA, the CDR3 is TGTGCCAGTAGTATGCCAGGCTTGAACACTGAAGCTTTCTTT.

The chain is built from TRBV28 and TRBJ2-7; 8 bases are a match to TRBD2. V shed 3 bases, J shed 9 bases, and the junction held 7 bases outside the gene matches. Germline V gene lookup returns CDR1 MDHEN and CDR2 SYDVKM. CDR3 length: 13 amino acids. CDR3 bases: TGTGCCAGCAGTTTCGGGGGGGGCGTTAGGCAGTACTTC. Encoded protein: CASSFGGGVRQYF.

CDR3 nucleotides: TGTGCCAGCAGTTCCTACATCGGAGGTATTGTGAATGAGCAGTTCTTC. Translation gives CASSSYIGGIVNEQFF. V usage is TRBV28 and J usage is TRBJ2-1, with D maybe TRBD2 (5 bases). The CDR3 sequence is 16 residues long. Germline CDR1 reads MDHEN; CDR2 reads SYDVKM. V was pared by 4 bases and J by 7 bases, with 20 bases between.

The CDR3 coding sequence is TGCGCCAGCAGCTTTTGGGGACAGGGAAGCAATGAGCAGTTCTTC. It translates to CASSFWGQGSNEQFF. The rearrangement links TRBV5-1 to TRBJ2-1; TRBD1 matches at 9 bases. The V gene end was trimmed by 2 bases and the J gene end by 6 bases; junction bases not matched to a gene: 6. The germline V gene encodes CDR1 SGHRS and CDR2 YFSETQ. The CDR3 is 15 amino acids.

The J gene is TRBJ2-1, the V gene TRBV5-1, with 9 nucleotides matching TRBD2. Trimming cost V 4 bases and J 9 bases; bases outside gene matches: 17. Germline V gives CDR1 SGHRS, CDR2 YFSETQ. CDR3 length: 17 residues. Here the CDR3 reads CASSPPYGGSGSAEQFF. CDR3 DNA sequence: TGCGCCAGCAGCCCTCCTTATGGAGGTAGCGGGAGTGCTGAGCAGTTCTTC. The full variable domain, rest sourced from reference TRBV5-1 and TRBJ2-1, is KAGVTQTPRYLIKTRGQQVTLSCSPISGHRSVSWYQQTPGQGLQFLFEYFSETQRNKGNFPGRFSGRQFSNSRSEMNVSTLELGDSALYLCASSPPYGGSGSAEQFFGPGTRLTVL.

V gene TRBV18 combines with J gene TRBJ2-3; 13 nucleotides agree with TRBD2. Germline CDR1 is KGHSH and CDR2 is LQKENI. The CDR3 contains 17 residues. The V and J ends lost 1 base and 2 bases, in that order; junction bases with no gene match: 3. CDR3 bases: TGTGCCAGCTCACCACTTGGACTAGCGGGGGCCACAGATACGCAGTATTTT. Protein product: CASSPLGLAGATDTQYF. The complete variable domain, with remaining parts taken from reference TRBV18 and TRBJ2-3, reads NAGVMQNPRHLVRRRGQEARLRCSPMKGHSHVYWYRQLPEEGLKFMVYLQKENIIDESGMPKERFSAEFPKEGPSILRIQQVVRGDSAAYFCASSPLGLAGATDTQYFGPGTRLTVL.

The chain links TRBV7-9 to TRBJ1-3, with 7 bases matching TRBD1. The junction had 16 bases not matched to a gene; V was cut back by 5 bases and J by 0 bases. Germline-derived CDR1 and CDR2 are SEHNR and FQNEAQ (reference sequence). The CDR3 spans 19 residues. CDR3 in amino acids: CASSQAPGQPLNSGNTIYF. The CDR3 bases are TGTGCCAGCAGCCAGGCCCCGGGACAGCCGTTGAACTCTGGAAACACCATATATTTT.

V gene TRBV5-1 combines with J gene TRBJ2-2, with 9 bases matching TRBD1. V lost 4 bases, J lost 4 bases, and 8 bases stayed unmatched. Per the germline V gene, CDR1 is SGHRS and CDR2 is YFSETQ. The CDR3 has 16 amino acids. The CDR3 nucleotides read TGCGCCAGCAGCATGAGGACAGGGGCCGCCACCGGGGAGCTGTTTTTT. Translated: CASSMRTGAATGELFF.

J is TRBJ2-1 and V is TRBV28; TRBD2 might be the D (6 bases). V dropped 2 bases and J dropped 5 bases, with 13 bases sitting between them. The V gene's germline CDR1 is MDHEN and CDR2 SYDVKM. CDR3 length: 15 amino acids. The CDR3 reads CASSLGGSGDNEQFF. The CDR3 region has the DNA TGTGCCAGCAGTTTAGGAGGGAGTGGTGACAATGAGCAGTTCTTC.

CDR3 sequence reads: CASSVGQGSTYGYTF. The DNA of the CDR3 is TGTGCCAGCAGCGTAGGACAGGGGTCTACCTATGGCTACACCTTC. The chain is built from TRBV9 and TRBJ1-2, with 8 bases identical to TRBD1. V dropped 0 bases and J dropped 4; count of bases not matched to a gene: 5. The CDR3 runs to 15 residues. Germline loops: CDR1 SGDLS, CDR2 YYNGEE.

This chain connects TRBV18 to TRBJ1-6, with 9 bases lining up with TRBD1. The CDR3 loop spans 14 amino acids. The junction had 5 bases not matched to a gene; V was cut back by 4 bases and J by 10 bases. CDR1 is KGHSH, CDR2 LQKENI, per germline. The CDR3, as DNA: TGTGCCAGCTCACTCCGGGACAGGGACTCACCCCTCCACTTT. Translating it yields CASSLRDRDSPLHF.

The genes are TRBV10-3 and TRBJ2-7, with D perhaps TRBD2 (5 bases). Germline V gene lookup returns CDR1 ENHRY and CDR2 SYGVKD. The CDR3 is 13 residues long. V was shortened by 11 bases and J by 6 bases, with 20 bases between the two germline ends. The CDR3 region is CAAADSRLGEQYF. The CDR3 bases are TGTGCCGCAGCGGACTCTCGGCTCGGCGAGCAGTACTTC.